This record concerns one T cell receptor (beta chain) sequence. Antigen specificity is unknown. This CDR3 is built from 15 residues. The germline V and J ends were trimmed by 1 base and 0 bases, with 10 bases remaining between them. Germline V CDR1 and CDR2: SGHTA, FQGNSA. Per the original data handling: As immunoSEQ supplied junction-only sequences (without quality scores), filtering differed. Sequencing used immunoSEQ multiplex PCR; TCRdb keeps in-frame clones, though not all of them. The DNA was the basis for D and trimming; V, J and clone size are from that table. The sample records 1 million to 1.2 million clones, about 80% being singletons. The entry originates in a study of shared clonotypes between healthy human individuals. Study-level information: Two female and three male donors aged 18 to 49 were enrolled.

Overall study findings and caveats: Among a few donors, about 5% of naive CD4 clonotypes were found in common.

The receptor was isolated from a man younger than 35 in good health. Some clones in this sample may be carry-over from other donors' samples. The material sequenced was memory CD4+ T cells from PBMCs. Subset indicated: CD45RA-negative fraction. The chain uses TRBV7-2 and TRBJ2-7, with a possible D match to TRBD1 (6 bases). Here the CDR3 DNA reads TGTGCCAGCAGCTTAGGTACAGGGCTCTCCTACGAGCAGTACTTC. It encodes CASSLGTGLSYEQYF.